These T cell receptor beta chains were read from a single sample in a study of naive and memory T cell subsets. Via MiXCR, TCRdb re-called the 5' RACE reads, giving one row per CDR3 protein. The sample lists about 59,000 distinct CDR3 sequences, approximately 8% occurring once. The receptor source for this set is a female donor in good health. Each CDR3 is given with its conserved first and last residue. Each record gives: D gene, clone size, J gene, V gene, CDR3 DNA, CDR3 protein. D genes are given only for firm matches. Size values are once, few and many counts, or a class for expanded clones, and some rows have none.

D: TRBD2
size: many
J: TRBJ2-3
V: TRBV29-1
DNA: TGCAGCCTCAGGACTAGCTTTGGCACAGATACGCAGTATTTT
CDR3: CSLRTSFGTDTQYF

D: NA
size: many
J: TRBJ1-4
V: TRBV29-1
DNA: TGCAGCGTTTTCGGGGGGACAAACGGATATAATGAAAAACTGTTTTTT
CDR3: CSVFGGTNGYNEKLFF

D: TRBD1
size: NA
J: TRBJ2-3
V: TRBV5-4
DNA: TGTGCCAGCAGCTTGACAGGGGGCGCAGATACGCAGTATTTT
CDR3: CASSLTGGADTQYF

D: TRBD2
size: many
J: TRBJ2-1
V: TRBV7-3
DNA: TGTGCCAGCAGCCTCAGCGGGGGAACCTACAATGAGCAGTTCTTC
CDR3: CASSLSGGTYNEQFF

D: TRBD2
size: NA
J: TRBJ2-3
V: TRBV20-1
DNA: TGCAGTGCTAGAGATTCGCGGGAGGGCCTTACGCAGTATTTT
CDR3: CSARDSREGLTQYF

D: NA
size: many
J: TRBJ1-5
V: TRBV20-1
DNA: TGCAGTGCGCGGGTTATCAATCAGCCCCAGCATTTT
CDR3: CSARVINQPQHF

D: NA
size: NA
J: TRBJ2-3
V: TRBV10-3
DNA: TGTGCCATCAGCCTCGGGGGAGACGCAGATACGCAGTATTTT
CDR3: CAISLGGDADTQYF

D: TRBD1
size: NA
J: TRBJ1-5
V: TRBV6-1
DNA: TGTGCCAGCAGTGAACTCCGACAGGGTAGCAATCAGCCCCAGCATTTT
CDR3: CASSELRQGSNQPQHF

D: NA
size: few
J: TRBJ2-7
V: TRBV29-1
DNA: TGCAGCGGTCAGGGGTCCTCCTACGAGCAGTACTTC
CDR3: CSGQGSSYEQYF

D: NA
size: many
J: TRBJ1-2
V: TRBV30
DNA: TGTGCCTGGAGGAGGGCTGGCTACACCTTC
CDR3: CAWRRAGYTF

D: NA
size: many
J: TRBJ2-5
V: TRBV29-1
DNA: TGCAGCGCCCAAAGGCAGACCTTACAAGAGACCCAGTACTTC
CDR3: CSAQRQTLQETQYF

D: NA
size: NA
J: TRBJ2-5
V: TRBV19
DNA: TGTGCCAGTAGTGAAAACCGGGTCTCTCAAGAGACCCAGTACTTC
CDR3: CASSENRVSQETQYF

D: NA
size: NA
J: TRBJ2-7
V: TRBV14
DNA: TGTGCCAGCAGCCCGAGACTACCCACCTACGAGCAGTACTTC
CDR3: CASSPRLPTYEQYF

D: NA
size: few
J: TRBJ2-1
V: TRBV5-4
DNA: TGTGCCAGCAGCCCCCCGGGTCGCGAAAGTCTCTACAATGAGCAGTTCTTC
CDR3: CASSPPGRESLYNEQFF

D: NA
size: many
J: TRBJ1-5
V: TRBV18
DNA: TGTGCCAGCTCACCCCGGACAGCTAGCAATCAGCCCCAGCATTTT
CDR3: CASSPRTASNQPQHF

D: TRBD1
size: many
J: TRBJ1-2
V: TRBV20-1
DNA: TGCAGTGCTCCCCGGACAGGGGAGGACTATGGCTACACCTTC
CDR3: CSAPRTGEDYGYTF

D: NA
size: many
J: TRBJ1-4
V: TRBV7-9
DNA: TGTGCCAGCAGCCCGGCATGGTTCGGAACTAATGAAAAACTGTTTTTT
CDR3: CASSPAWFGTNEKLFF

D: NA
size: many
J: TRBJ1-5
V: TRBV30
DNA: TGTGCCTGGAGCGCCGGAGGTAGCAATCAGCCCCAGCATTTT
CDR3: CAWSAGGSNQPQHF

D: NA
size: few
J: TRBJ1-1
V: TRBV19
DNA: TGTGCCAGTATTCAGAGTCTCCTTAACACTGAAGCTTTCTTT
CDR3: CASIQSLLNTEAFF

D: NA
size: NA
J: TRBJ1-5
V: TRBV30
DNA: TGTGCCTGGAGTTTAGCCGGGGGTCAGCCCCAGCATTTT
CDR3: CAWSLAGGQPQHF

D: NA
size: few
J: TRBJ2-7
V: TRBV10-1
DNA: TGCGCCAGCAGTGAGTCGGGGCAGCGGAGGGAGCAAAGAACCATCTCCTACGAGCAGTACTTC
CDR3: CASSESGQRREQRTISYEQYF

D: NA
size: NA
J: TRBJ2-4
V: TRBV6-6
DNA: TGTGCCAGCAGTTACTCGAAAGGGATGGGAGCCAAAAACATTCAGTACTTC
CDR3: CASSYSKGMGAKNIQYF

D: TRBD1
size: NA
J: TRBJ1-2
V: TRBV14
DNA: TGTGCCAGCAGCCAAGGTGTCCCGACAGGGGGCTATGGCTACACCTTC
CDR3: CASSQGVPTGGYGYTF

D: TRBD1
size: NA
J: TRBJ2-5
V: TRBV9
DNA: TGTGCCAGCAGCCGGGGACAGCAGTACCAAGAGACCCAGTACTTC
CDR3: CASSRGQQYQETQYF

D: NA
size: NA
J: TRBJ2-3
V: TRBV20-1
DNA: TGCAGTGCTAGAGGAACCGGGACCCCCACCAACACAGATACGCAGTATTTT
CDR3: CSARGTGTPTNTDTQYF

D: NA
size: few
J: TRBJ2-1
V: TRBV28
DNA: TGTGCCAGCAGTTCGCCTTCGGACTTGAGCTCCTACAATGAGCAGTTCTTC
CDR3: CASSSPSDLSSYNEQFF

D: NA
size: many
J: TRBJ1-1
V: TRBV28
DNA: TGTGCCAGCAGGAAGACATCTTACACTGAAGCTTTCTTT
CDR3: CASRKTSYTEAFF

D: TRBD1
size: many
J: TRBJ2-6
V: TRBV20-1
DNA: TGCAGTGCCCTTCGGACAGGCTCTGGGGCCAACGTCCTGACTTTC
CDR3: CSALRTGSGANVLTF

D: NA
size: NA
J: TRBJ2-6
V: TRBV29-1
DNA: TGCAGCGTTGACGGGACTGCTGGGGCCAACGTCCTGACTTTC
CDR3: CSVDGTAGANVLTF

D: TRBD1
size: NA
J: TRBJ2-2
V: TRBV20-1
DNA: TGCAGTGCTAGAATACCGGGACAGGGGGCTATCGGGGAGCTGTTTTTT
CDR3: CSARIPGQGAIGELFF

D: NA
size: NA
J: TRBJ1-5
V: TRBV10-3
DNA: TGTGCCATCAGTGAGGAGGGGTTCATCAGCAATCAGCCCCAGCATTTT
CDR3: CAISEEGFISNQPQHF

D: NA
size: NA
J: TRBJ1-1
V: TRBV6-5
DNA: TGTGCCAGCAGTTTGGGGGGGGTTGGCACTGAAGCTTTCTTT
CDR3: CASSLGGVGTEAFF

D: TRBD1
size: few
J: TRBJ1-1
V: TRBV7-8
DNA: TGTGCCAGCAGCTACACTTCAGGGGGTAGCCAGAACACTGAAGCTTTCTTT
CDR3: CASSYTSGGSQNTEAFF

D: NA
size: NA
J: TRBJ1-4
V: TRBV6-6
DNA: TGTGCCAGCAGTTACACGGACAGCAAATTTGAAAAACTGTTTTTT
CDR3: CASSYTDSKFEKLFF

D: TRBD2
size: NA
J: TRBJ2-1
V: TRBV3-1
DNA: TGTGCCAGCAGCCAAGTAGCGGGAGACTTTTCAGGGATTTACAATGAGCAGTTCTTC
CDR3: CASSQVAGDFSGIYNEQFF

D: TRBD1
size: many
J: TRBJ2-7
V: TRBV28
DNA: TGTGCCAGCAGTTTAGTTGGACAGGGGGCTCGGGAGCAGTACTTC
CDR3: CASSLVGQGAREQYF

D: TRBD1
size: many
J: TRBJ1-3
V: TRBV5-1
DNA: TGCGCCAGCAGCGGAGGGACAGGGGTTTTTGGAAACACCATATATTTT
CDR3: CASSGGTGVFGNTIYF

D: NA
size: NA
J: TRBJ1-6
V: TRBV6-5
DNA: TGTGCCAGCAGTCCCCAATATAATTCACCCCTCCACTTT
CDR3: CASSPQYNSPLHF

D: NA
size: many
J: TRBJ1-1
V: TRBV28
DNA: TGTGCCAGCAGTTTACGTCCCCTCGGAGCGAACACTGAAGCTTTCTTT
CDR3: CASSLRPLGANTEAFF

D: NA
size: few
J: TRBJ1-1
V: TRBV9
DNA: TGTGCCAGCAGCTCTCATATCGGTTTAGGGGAGAACACTGAAGCTTTCTTT
CDR3: CASSSHIGLGENTEAFF

D: NA
size: few
J: TRBJ1-6
V: TRBV11-1
DNA: TGCGCCAGCAGCTTAGATGGGACCGGGGCGCCCCTCCACTTT
CDR3: CASSLDGTGAPLHF

D: NA
size: NA
J: TRBJ1-1
V: TRBV29-1
DNA: TGCAGCGTTGAAGGCTTGACATGGGACACTGAAGCTTTCTTT
CDR3: CSVEGLTWDTEAFF

D: NA
size: NA
J: TRBJ2-3
V: TRBV11-2
DNA: TGTGCCAGCAGCTTAGGGGGGGCGGGGAGCACAGATACGCAGTATTTT
CDR3: CASSLGGAGSTDTQYF

D: TRBD1
size: many
J: TRBJ1-5
V: TRBV28
DNA: TGTGCCAGCAGCTCCGGGACAGGGGGCTCTCAGCCCCAGCATTTT
CDR3: CASSSGTGGSQPQHF

D: TRBD1
size: many
J: TRBJ1-5
V: TRBV12-3/TRBV12-4
DNA: TGTGCCAGCAGCATAGGACAGGGGGCACAGCCCCAGCATTTT
CDR3: CASSIGQGAQPQHF

D: TRBD1
size: many
J: TRBJ1-5
V: TRBV12-3/TRBV12-4
DNA: TGTGCCAGCAGTCGGAGCCGGGACAGGTACAATCAGCCCCAGCATTTT
CDR3: CASSRSRDRYNQPQHF

D: NA
size: NA
J: TRBJ2-1
V: TRBV28
DNA: TGTGCCAGCAGGAAGACTAGAATGGGCTCCTACAATGAGCAGTTCTTC
CDR3: CASRKTRMGSYNEQFF

D: TRBD2
size: few
J: TRBJ2-7
V: TRBV5-6
DNA: TGTGCCAGCAGCTTGACCGGGGGGGCCCTGTTCCCCTACGAGCAGTACTTC
CDR3: CASSLTGGALFPYEQYF

D: NA
size: many
J: TRBJ1-2
V: TRBV6-6
DNA: TGTGCCAGCAGTTACGGCAGGACGGCGGGATTCTATGGCTACACCTTC
CDR3: CASSYGRTAGFYGYTF